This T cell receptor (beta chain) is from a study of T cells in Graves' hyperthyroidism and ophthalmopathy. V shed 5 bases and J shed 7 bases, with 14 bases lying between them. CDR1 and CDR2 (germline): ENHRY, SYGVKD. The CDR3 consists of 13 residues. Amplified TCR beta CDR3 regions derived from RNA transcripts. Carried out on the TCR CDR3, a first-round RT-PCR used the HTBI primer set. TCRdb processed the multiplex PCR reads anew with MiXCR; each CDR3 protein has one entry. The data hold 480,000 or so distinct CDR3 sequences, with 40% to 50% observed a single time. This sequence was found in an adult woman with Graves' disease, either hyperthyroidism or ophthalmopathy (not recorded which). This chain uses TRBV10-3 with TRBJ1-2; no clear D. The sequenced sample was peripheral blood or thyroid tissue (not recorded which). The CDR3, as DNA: TGTGCCATCAGTTTACCGAATGAGGGTGGCTACACCTTC. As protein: CAISLPNEGGYTF.